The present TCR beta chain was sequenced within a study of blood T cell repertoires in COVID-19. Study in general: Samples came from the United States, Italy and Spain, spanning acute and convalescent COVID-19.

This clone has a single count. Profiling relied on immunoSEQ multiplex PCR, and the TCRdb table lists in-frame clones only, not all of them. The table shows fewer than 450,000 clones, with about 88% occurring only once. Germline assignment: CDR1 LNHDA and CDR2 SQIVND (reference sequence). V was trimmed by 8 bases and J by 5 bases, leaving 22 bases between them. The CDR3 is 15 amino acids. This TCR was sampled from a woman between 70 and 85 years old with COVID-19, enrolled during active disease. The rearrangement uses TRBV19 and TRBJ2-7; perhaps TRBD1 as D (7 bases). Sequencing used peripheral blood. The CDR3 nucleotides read TGTGCCAGTCGGGCGGGGTTGTACAGGGGCGACGAGCAGTACTTC. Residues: CASRAGLYRGDEQYF.